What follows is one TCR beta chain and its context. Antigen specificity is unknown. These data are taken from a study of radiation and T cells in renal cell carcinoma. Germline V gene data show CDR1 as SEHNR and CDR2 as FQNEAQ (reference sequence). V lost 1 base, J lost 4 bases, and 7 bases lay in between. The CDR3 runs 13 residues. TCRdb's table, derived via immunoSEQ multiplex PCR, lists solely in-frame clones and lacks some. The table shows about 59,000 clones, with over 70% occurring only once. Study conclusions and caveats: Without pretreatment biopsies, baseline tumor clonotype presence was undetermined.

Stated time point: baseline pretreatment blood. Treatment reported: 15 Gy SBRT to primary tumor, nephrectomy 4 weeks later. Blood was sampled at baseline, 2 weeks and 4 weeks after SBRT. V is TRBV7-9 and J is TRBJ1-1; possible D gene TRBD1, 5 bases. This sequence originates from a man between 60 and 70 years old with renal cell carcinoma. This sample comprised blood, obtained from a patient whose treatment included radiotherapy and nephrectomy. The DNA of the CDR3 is TGTGCCAGCAGCTTAGATGGGGGCACTGAAGCTTTCTTT. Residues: CASSLDGGTEAFF. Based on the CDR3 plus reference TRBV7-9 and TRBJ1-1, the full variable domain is DTGVSQNPRHKITKRGQNVTFRCDPISEHNRLYWYRQTLGQGPEFLTYFQNEAQLEKSRLLSDRFSAERPKGSFSTLEIQRTEQGDSAMYLCASSLDGGTEAFFGQGTRLTVV.